The 11 T cell receptor beta chains listed next were all sequenced from one sample in a study of shared clonotypes between healthy human individuals. TCRdb's table, derived via immunoSEQ multiplex PCR, lists solely in-frame clones and lacks some. The table lists about 980,000 clones, 60% to 85% of them singletons. The sequenced sample consisted of memory CD4+ T cells sorted from blood. Subset reported: CD45RA-negative fraction. These receptors were obtained from a man aged 18 to 29 in good health.

CDR3 protein: CASSLGRGIQETQYF. CDR3 nucleotide sequence: TGTGCCAGCAGCTTAGGGCGGGGGATCCAAGAGACCCAGTACTTC. The rearrangement joins TRBV13 to TRBJ2-5; 7 positions agree with TRBD2. V lost 0 bases, J lost 1 base, and 2 bases stayed unmatched. Germline V CDR1 and CDR2: PRHDT, FYEKMQ (reference sequence). The CDR3 extends over 15 amino acids.

The rearrangement uses TRBV5-6 and TRBJ1-2, with a weak D call TRBD1 (6 bases). Trimming shortened V by 3 bases and J by 4 bases, and 13 bases separated the two germline ends. The CDR3 has 14 residues. The germline V gene has CDR1 SGHDT and CDR2 YYEEEE. DNA for the CDR3: TGTGCCAGCAGCTCCACAGGGTCCAGCTATGGCTACACCTTC. As protein: CASSSTGSSYGYTF.

The rearrangement links TRBV19 to TRBJ2-3; TRBD2 aligns across 7 bases. Germline V lookup: CDR1 LNHDA, CDR2 SQIVND (reference sequence). CDR3 length: 15 residues. V was pared by 3 bases and J by 5 bases, with 8 bases of the junction left unmatched. CDR3 loop: CASSMVLAAGDTQYF. The CDR3, as DNA: TGTGCCAGTAGTATGGTGCTAGCGGCGGGAGATACGCAGTATTTT. The whole variable domain, remainder taken from reference TRBV19 and TRBJ2-3, is DGGITQSPKYLFRKEGQNVTLSCEQNLNHDAMYWYRQDPGQGLRLIYYSQIVNDFQKGDIAEGYSVSREKKESFPLTVTSAQKNPTAFYLCASSMVLAAGDTQYFGPGTRLTVL.

This chain links TRBV7-9 with TRBJ2-1; TRBD2 aligns across 12 bases. CDR1 and CDR2 from the germline V gene are SEHNR and FQNEAQ (reference sequence). Trimming cost V 1 base and J 10 bases; bases outside gene matches: 11. The CDR3 consists of 17 residues. Here the CDR3 reads CASSLGRLAGGPSEQFF. DNA of the CDR3: TGTGCCAGCAGCTTAGGTCGGCTAGCGGGAGGGCCCTCCGAGCAGTTCTTC. The entire variable domain, with the rest obtained from reference TRBV7-9 and TRBJ2-1, is as follows: DTGVSQNPRHKITKRGQNVTFRCDPISEHNRLYWYRQTLGQGPEFLTYFQNEAQLEKSRLLSDRFSAERPKGSFSTLEIQRTEQGDSAMYLCASSLGRLAGGPSEQFFGPGTRLTVL.

The chain links TRBV2 to TRBJ2-3; D gene uncertain. V lost 4 bases to trimming and J lost 4 bases, with 9 bases between them. Germline lookup yields CDR1 SNHLY and CDR2 FYNNEI. The CDR3 is 13 residues long. The CDR3 region has the DNA TGTGCCAGCAGTGTGGGCGTGTCAGATACGCAGTATTTT. It specifies CASSVGVSDTQYF.

The chain joins TRBV6-5 to TRBJ2-3, with TRBD2 identical over 8 bases. CDR1 and CDR2 from the germline V gene are MNHEY and SVGAGI. V lost 4 bases and J lost 5; bases outside the gene matches: 2. This CDR3 has 13 residues. CDR3 sequence: CASSFREGDTQYF. CDR3 bases: TGTGCCAGCAGTTTCCGGGAGGGAGATACGCAGTATTTT.

The chain links TRBV9 to TRBJ2-7; 8 nucleotides line up with TRBD2. The CDR3 extends over 14 amino acids. The J segment lost 7 bases and the V segment lost 2 bases, leaving 8 bases of the junction unmatched. The germline CDR1 and CDR2 sequences are SGDLS and YYNGEE. CDR3 loop: CASSVRAGVGEQYF. The CDR3 DNA follows: TGTGCCAGCAGCGTGCGAGCGGGAGTTGGGGAGCAGTACTTC.

V usage is TRBV6-1 and J usage is TRBJ2-5; 7 bases are shared with TRBD2. The CDR3 length is 15 residues. Germline V gene data show CDR1 as MNHNS and CDR2 as SASEGT. Germline trimming cut 4 bases from V and 4 bases from J; bases unmatched to any gene: 9. The CDR3 bases are TGTGCCAGCAGTGGAGGAGGGAGGGAAGTAGAGACCCAGTACTTC. It encodes CASSGGGREVETQYF.

The chain uses TRBV7-2 and TRBJ2-1, with 11 bases matching TRBD2. The V segment lost 5 bases and the J segment 9 bases; nucleotides outside the gene matches: 6. In germline, CDR1 is SGHTA, CDR2 FQGNSA. The CDR3 spans 14 residues. DNA for the CDR3: TGTGCCAGCAGCATATTACTAGCGGGGGCTGAGCAGTTCTTC. Residues: CASSILLAGAEQFF.

The gene calls are TRBV7-6 and TRBJ2-2; D unresolved. Looked up from germline, CDR1 is SGHVS and CDR2 is FNYEAQ. The CDR3 has 17 residues. V was trimmed by 4 bases and J by 5 bases, leaving 20 bases between them. The DNA for the CDR3 is TGTGCCAGCAGCTCCAGCGACAAGGTTCTAAGAACCGGGGAGCTGTTTTTT. Amino acids: CASSSSDKVLRTGELFF.

In its sample, this clone was seen a few times. The chain is built from TRBV25-1 and TRBJ1-5; no firm D call. There are 12 residues in the CDR3. Germline V gene lookup returns CDR1 MGHDK and CDR2 SYGVNS. V was clipped by 2 bases and J by 7 bases, with 6 bases between them. CDR3 residues: CASSEGPQPQHF. The CDR3 nucleotides are TGTGCCAGCAGTGAAGGGCCCCAGCCCCAGCATTTT. The variable domain in full, with the rest retrieved from reference TRBV25-1 and TRBJ1-5, is EADIYQTPRYLVIGTGKKITLECSQTMGHDKMYWYQQDPGMELHLIHYSYGVNSTEKGDLSSESTVSRIRTEHFPLTLESARPSHTSQYLCASSEGPQPQHFGDGTRLSIL.